A single sample gave rise to the 15 T cell receptor beta chains below, sequenced in a study of shared clonotypes between healthy human individuals (dated by TCRdb to 2020 to 2021). Libraries were prepared through the immunoSEQ multiplex PCR assay. Entries here come from immuneACCESS through TCRdb and include only in-frame sequences with V and J called. Some clones fail to appear in such tables; in the studies checked, an unresolved V gene covers under half of the shortfall, and the cause of the remainder is unknown. Recorded for this sample are about 1.5 million clones; 95% to 99% of them occurred a single time. Roughly 0.45% of the sample comes from the top ten. The source material was naive CD4+ T cells sorted from blood. What this sample's cell subset or site label stands for: CD45RA+ positively selected. The receptors were gathered from a man aged 25 to 40 in good health.

The chain has TRBV28 and TRBJ2-1, with 11 bases identical to TRBD2. The J segment lost 14 bases and the V segment lost 10 bases, leaving 25 bases of the junction unmatched. From germline, CDR1 is MDHEN and CDR2 SYDVKM. The CDR3 covers 17 residues. In DNA, the CDR3 is TGTGCCATCAAGAGGCAGGGGCCGGGACTAGCGGCCCCAATTGAGTTCTTC. This codes for CAIKRQGPGLAAPIEFF.

This chain connects TRBV6-5 to TRBJ2-5; D remains unclear. CDR1 and CDR2 from the germline V gene are MNHEY and SVGAGI. The CDR3 loop spans 13 amino acids. Trimming left V 3 bases short and J 4 bases short, with 9 bases between. The DNA of the CDR3 is TGTGCCAGCAGTTATGGATTGGGAGAGACCCAGTACTTC. Translating gives CASSYGLGETQYF.

The chain is built from TRBV6-4 and TRBJ2-3, with D tentatively TRBD2 (6 bases). Germline CDR1 reads MRHNA; CDR2 reads SNTAGT. The CDR3 consists of 17 residues. V lost 2 bases and J lost 0, with 15 bases in between. CDR3 nucleotide sequence: TGTGCCAGCAGTGACAACCCGAGCCGGGGGAGCACAGATACGCAGTATTTT. The encoded protein is CASSDNPSRGSTDTQYF.

This chain joins TRBV18 and TRBJ1-3; the D gene is possibly TRBD1 (5 bases). The CDR3 spans 17 residues. With 0 bases removed from V and 9 bases from J, the gap between germline ends came to 21 bases. CDR1 is KGHSH, CDR2 LQKENI, per germline. CDR3 nucleotides: TGTGCCAGCTCACCACCGCAGGGCGCGCGGGGTGTGAGCACCATATATTTT. Translating it yields CASSPPQGARGVSTIYF.

The chain has TRBV19 and TRBJ2-6, with TRBD2 identical over 7 bases. The CDR3 is 16 residues long. Unmatched junction bases numbered 8, after V lost 7 bases and J lost 2 bases. CDR1 LNHDA and CDR2 SQIVND come from the germline V gene (reference sequence). As DNA, the CDR3 is TGTGCCAGTACCCCGTGGGGGACTACTGGGGCCAACGTCCTGACTTTC. Its protein product is CASTPWGTTGANVLTF. The full variable domain, its missing parts supplied by reference TRBV19 and TRBJ2-6, is DGGITQSPKYLFRKEGQNVTLSCEQNLNHDAMYWYRQDPGQGLRLIYYSQIVNDFQKGDIAEGYSVSREKKESFPLTVTSAQKNPTAFYLCASTPWGTTGANVLTFGAGSRLTVL.

This chain joins TRBV2 and TRBJ2-2; D is possibly TRBD2 (6 bases). Trimming pared 5 bases from V and 4 bases from J, leaving 14 bases between. This CDR3 is 15 amino acids long. Germline CDR1 SNHLY, CDR2 FYNNEI. The CDR3 bases are TGTGCCAGCAGTTATCACGGGAGTGGCACCGGGGAGCTGTTTTTT. Its protein product is CASSYHGSGTGELFF.

J is TRBJ2-1 and V is TRBV5-1, with D hard to call. From germline, CDR1 is SGHRS and CDR2 YFSETQ. V gave up 4 bases and J gave up 0 bases, with 8 bases separating them. CDR3 length: 14 amino acids. CDR3 sequence (DNA): TGCGCCAGCAGCCCCCGGCCCTCCTACAATGAGCAGTTCTTC. This codes for CASSPRPSYNEQFF.

The gene calls are TRBV7-2 and TRBJ2-5; D unresolved. CDR1 and CDR2 (germline): SGHTA, FQGNSA. The V end lost 4 bases, the J end lost 5 bases, and 5 bases lay between the germline ends. This CDR3 region has 11 residues. CDR3 in DNA: TGTGCCAGCAGCTCCGGGGAGACCCAGTACTTC. This encodes CASSSGETQYF. Combining the CDR3 with reference TRBV7-2 and TRBJ2-5 gives the whole variable domain GAGVSQSPSNKVTEKGKDVELRCDPISGHTALYWYRQSLGQGLEFLIYFQGNSAPDKSGLPSDRFSAERTGGSVSTLTIQRTQQEDSAVYLCASSSGETQYFGPGTRLLVL.

As to this clone: Within the sample, other DNA sequences also encode this same CDR3. The chain is built from TRBV2 and TRBJ2-2; D uncertain. Germline CDR1 SNHLY, CDR2 FYNNEI. The CDR3 sequence is 11 residues long. The germline V and J ends were trimmed by 5 bases and 4 bases, with 2 bases remaining between them. The CDR3 nucleotides read TGTGCCAGCAGTTCCACCGGGGAGCTGTTTTTT. It translates to CASSSTGELFF.

The chain employs TRBV5-1 and TRBJ2-1; D perhaps matches TRBD2 (6 bases). V was trimmed by 1 base and J by 0 bases, leaving 14 bases between them. The V gene's germline CDR1 is SGHRS and CDR2 YFSETQ. This CDR3 contains 17 residues. The CDR3 here is CASSLLASAYSYNEQFF. The CDR3 nucleotides are TGCGCCAGCAGCTTGTTGGCTAGCGCGTACTCCTACAATGAGCAGTTCTTC.

V and J are TRBV5-1 and TRBJ2-7; TRBD2 might be the D (6 bases). The CDR3 has 13 residues. V was shortened by 0 bases and J by 5 bases, with 9 bases between the two germline ends. Per the germline V gene, CDR1 is SGHRS and CDR2 is YFSETQ. The CDR3 sequence: CASSLELADEQYF. The CDR3 DNA sequence: TGCGCCAGCAGCTTGGAACTAGCAGACGAGCAGTACTTC. The full variable domain, completed using reference TRBV5-1 and TRBJ2-7, is KAGVTQTPRYLIKTRGQQVTLSCSPISGHRSVSWYQQTPGQGLQFLFEYFSETQRNKGNFPGRFSGRQFSNSRSEMNVSTLELGDSALYLCASSLELADEQYFGPGTRLTVT.

The gene calls are TRBV2 and TRBJ1-3; D is perhaps TRBD1 (5 bases). The CDR3 covers 14 residues. Germline assignment: CDR1 SNHLY and CDR2 FYNNEI. With 6 bases removed from V and 0 bases from J, the gap between germline ends came to 9 bases. The CDR3 sequence: CASSRQSSGNTIYF. The CDR3 DNA sequence: TGTGCCAGCAGCCGACAGAGCTCTGGAAACACCATATATTTT.

The rearrangement uses TRBV7-6 and TRBJ2-7, with TRBD1 matching 7 bases. V was clipped by 5 bases and J by 0 bases; unmatched bases: 7. From germline, CDR1 is SGHVS and CDR2 FNYEAQ. The CDR3 contains 15 residues. The CDR3 DNA reads TGTGCCAGCAGCCCAGACAGGGCCAACTCCTACGAGCAGTACTTC. Residues: CASSPDRANSYEQYF. Full variable domain (outside the CDR3, taken from reference TRBV7-6 and TRBJ2-7): GAGVSQSPRYKVTKRGQDVALRCDPISGHVSLYWYRQALGQGPEFLTYFNYEAQQDKSGLPNDRFSAERPEGSISTLTIQRTEQRDSAMYRCASSPDRANSYEQYFGPGTRLTVT.

The chain joins TRBV6-1 to TRBJ2-7; TRBD2 is a possible D gene (6 bases). Germline V gene lookup returns CDR1 MNHNS and CDR2 SASEGT. The CDR3 has 13 amino acids. The germline V and J ends were trimmed by 6 bases and 2 bases, with 11 bases remaining between them. The CDR3 DNA is TGTGCCAGCAGGAGGAGGGACGCCTACGAGCAGTACTTC. Its translation is CASRRRDAYEQYF.

The chain is built from TRBV5-1 and TRBJ1-5; no clear D gene. Germline values: CDR1 SGHRS, CDR2 YFSETQ. The CDR3 has 15 residues. V gave up 4 bases and J gave up 3 bases, with 14 bases separating them. The chain's CDR3 is CASSKEPGNNQPQHF. CDR3 bases: TGCGCCAGCAGCAAAGAACCTGGGAACAATCAGCCCCAGCATTTT.